These 10 T cell receptor beta chains were sequenced from one sample in a study of PD-L1 blockade in urothelial cancer. Repertoires were generated with immunoSEQ multiplex PCR, while TCRdb's copy carries only in-frame clones and drops some. Altogether roughly 60,000 clones are present, roughly 87% being singletons, with the ten largest covering about 4.5%. The input for sequencing was PBMCs, taken around atezolizumab (anti-PD-L1) treatment. The receptor set was obtained from a man between 65 and 85 years old with urothelial cancer.

The chain couples TRBV19 to TRBJ2-5; a weak D match, TRBD1 (6 bases). This CDR3 is built from 13 residues. V lost 5 bases, J lost 5 bases, and 12 bases lay in between. The germline V gene has CDR1 LNHDA and CDR2 SQIVND (reference sequence). CDR3 residues: CASSAGVWETQYF. The CDR3 DNA sequence: TGTGCCAGTAGTGCAGGGGTTTGGGAGACCCAGTACTTC.

The chain has TRBV7-2 and TRBJ2-4, with a possible D match to TRBD2 (6 bases). Trimming left V 1 base short and J 6 bases short, with 10 bases between. CDR3 size: 14 residues. Germline V gene lookup returns CDR1 SGHTA and CDR2 FQGNSA. The CDR3 reads CASSLGGVGNIQYF. CDR3 nucleotide sequence: TGTGCCAGCAGCTTAGGGGGGGTTGGAAACATTCAGTACTTC.

V gene TRBV5-6 combines with J gene TRBJ2-1, with D perhaps TRBD2 (6 bases). This CDR3 is 13 amino acids long. Germline CDR1 and CDR2: SGHDT and YYEEEE. V lost 1 base and J lost 10, with 12 bases in between. As DNA, the CDR3 is TGTGCCAGCAGCTTGTGGGGACTTCTAGAGCAGTTCTTC. This gives the protein CASSLWGLLEQFF. The whole variable domain, filled in from reference TRBV5-6 and TRBJ2-1, reads DAGVTQSPTHLIKTRGQQVTLRCSPKSGHDTVSWYQQALGQGPQFIFQYYEEEERQRGNFPDRFSGHQFPNYSSELNVNALLLGDSALYLCASSLWGLLEQFFGPGTRLTVL.

This clone was seen a single time. This chain uses TRBV6-1 with TRBJ1-1; D is undetermined. Trimming removed 7 bases from V and 8 bases from J, with 8 bases in between. Germline V lookup: CDR1 MNHNS, CDR2 SASEGT. The CDR3 loop spans 10 amino acids. For the CDR3, the DNA is TGTGCCAGCAACGCAGTAGAAGCTTTCTTT. It translates to CASNAVEAFF.

This chain uses TRBV6-1 with TRBJ1-1, with D uncertain. The germline V gene encodes CDR1 MNHNS and CDR2 SASEGT. V was pared by 3 bases and J by 6 bases, with 8 bases between. The CDR3 has 12 amino acids. As DNA, the CDR3 is TGTGCCAGCAGTGACAACTACTCTGAAGCTTTCTTT. Amino acid sequence: CASSDNYSEAFF.

The V call is TRBV30, the J call TRBJ2-7; 10 nucleotides line up with TRBD2. The CDR3 extends over 13 amino acids. CDR1 GTSNPN and CDR2 SVGIG come from the germline V gene (reference sequence). V was clipped by 1 base and J by 6 bases; unmatched bases: 3. The CDR3 here is CAWSGLAGVEQYF. In DNA form, the CDR3 reads TGTGCCTGGAGTGGTCTAGCGGGAGTCGAGCAGTACTTC.

V gene TRBV2 combines with J gene TRBJ1-3; 10 bases agree with TRBD1. The CDR3 loop spans 15 amino acids. Per the germline V gene, CDR1 is SNHLY and CDR2 is FYNNEI. J was trimmed by 1 base and V by 10 bases; bases with no gene match: 7. In DNA form, the CDR3 reads TGTGCCACCCATCCGGGACAGGGGTCTGGAAACACCATATATTTT. Residues: CATHPGQGSGNTIYF. Drawing the rest from reference TRBV2 and TRBJ1-3, the complete variable domain is EPEVTQTPSHQVTQMGQEVILRCVPISNHLYFYWYRQILGQKVEFLVSFYNNEISEKSEIFDDQFSVERPDGSNFTLKIRSTKLEDSAMYFCATHPGQGSGNTIYFGEGSWLTVV.

The chain has TRBV5-1 and TRBJ2-3, with TRBD1 matching 10 bases. Germline CDR1 is SGHRS and CDR2 is YFSETQ. This CDR3 spans 17 amino acids. Trimming at V came to 0 bases and at J to 3 bases, leaving 7 bases not matched to a gene. Here the CDR3 DNA reads TGCGCCAGCAGCTTGGCCCCGGGACAGGGGAGGACAGATACGCAGTATTTT. This encodes CASSLAPGQGRTDTQYF.

The V and J genes are TRBV5-1 and TRBJ2-7; 12 bases match TRBD1. The germline CDR1 and CDR2 sequences are SGHRS and YFSETQ. Trimming cost V 3 bases and J 4 bases; bases outside gene matches: 2. The CDR3 consists of 14 residues. CDR3 DNA sequence: TGCGCCAGCAGCTGGGGACAGGGGGCTTACGAGCAGTACTTC. Encoded protein: CASSWGQGAYEQYF.

This chain uses TRBV28 with TRBJ2-7; TRBD1 aligns across 7 bases. There are 18 residues in the CDR3. With 3 bases clipped from V and 0 bases from J, the junction kept 14 bases outside the gene matches. Germline V CDR1 and CDR2: MDHEN, SYDVKM. The CDR3 DNA reads TGTGCCAGCAGTTTGTATCCCTACAGGGGTTCCAGCTCCTACGAGCAGTACTTC. Residues: CASSLYPYRGSSSYEQYF.